This passage covers 9 T cell receptor beta chains from one sample sequenced in a study of shared clonotypes between healthy human individuals. Clones were sequenced by immunoSEQ multiplex PCR, and TCRdb holds only the in-frame ones, with some missing. The data show 170,000 or so clones, approximately 60% seen once. Sequencing input: memory CD4+ T cells sorted from blood. The subset here: CD45RA-negative fraction. These receptors were obtained from a man aged 30-40 years in good health.

CDR3 in DNA: TGTGCCAGCAGTTTATATCTTGTCAGCTTGAACACTGAAGCTTTCTTT. Translated: CASSLYLVSLNTEAFF. The J gene is TRBJ1-1, the V gene TRBV28; D ambiguous. Germline assignment: CDR1 MDHEN and CDR2 SYDVKM. Trimming took off 1 base at V and 0 bases at J, with 12 bases between the two ends. There are 16 residues in the CDR3. Complete variable domain (other parts from reference TRBV28 and TRBJ1-1): DVKVTQSSRYLVKRTGEKVFLECVQDMDHENMFWYRQDPGLGLRLIYFSYDVKMKEKGDIPEGYSVSREKKERFSLILESASTNQTSMYLCASSLYLVSLNTEAFFGQGTRLTVV.

Here the CDR3 reads CASSSDRVTGELFF. In nucleotides, the CDR3 is TGTGCCAGCAGCTCCGACAGGGTCACCGGGGAGCTGTTTTTT. The chain uses TRBV7-9 and TRBJ2-2; 7 nucleotides match TRBD1. The junction had 3 bases not matched to a gene; V was cut back by 4 bases and J by 4 bases. Germline CDR1 is SEHNR and CDR2 is FQNEAQ (reference sequence). CDR3 length: 14 residues.

The chain has TRBV5-1 and TRBJ2-7; TRBD2 might be the D (5 bases). The CDR3 has 17 residues. Trimming left V 0 bases short and J 0 bases short, with 16 bases between. Germline V CDR1 and CDR2: SGHRS, YFSETQ. The CDR3 sequence is CASSLGLFGMSSYEQYF. For the CDR3, the DNA is TGCGCCAGCAGCTTGGGACTTTTCGGGATGTCCTCCTACGAGCAGTACTTC.

The rearrangement joins TRBV7-8 to TRBJ2-1, with 8 positions matching TRBD2. The junction had 6 bases not matched to a gene; V was cut back by 0 bases and J by 2 bases. Germline-derived CDR1 and CDR2 are SGHVS and FQNEAQ. This CDR3 spans 17 amino acids. The CDR3 sequence is CASSLAASGLPYNEQFF. The DNA of the CDR3 is TGTGCCAGCAGCTTAGCCGCTAGCGGGCTTCCCTACAATGAGCAGTTCTTC.

The chain employs TRBV6-1 and TRBJ2-2; D remains ambiguous. The CDR3 has 13 residues. The V end was cut by 1 base, the J end by 6 bases, with 6 bases between. The germline V gene encodes CDR1 MNHNS and CDR2 SASEGT. This CDR3 is CASSEVGAGELFF. The CDR3 DNA sequence: TGTGCCAGCAGTGAAGTTGGAGCCGGGGAGCTGTTTTTT.

The chain couples TRBV11-2 to TRBJ2-3; the D is unclear. Germline CDR1 is SGHAT and CDR2 is FQNNGV. There are 14 residues in the CDR3. Trimming left V 0 bases short and J 7 bases short, with 11 bases between. The CDR3 loop reads CASSLDRSRYTQYF. The CDR3 DNA follows: TGTGCCAGCAGCTTAGATCGAAGTAGATATACGCAGTATTTT.

The chain's CDR3 is CASSPRGTDTQYF. The CDR3 nucleotides read TGTGCCAGCTCACCCAGGGGCACAGATACGCAGTATTTT. This chain connects TRBV18 to TRBJ2-3; TRBD1 might be the D (5 bases). Germline V lookup: CDR1 KGHSH, CDR2 LQKENI. The V gene lost 3 bases and the J gene lost 1 base, with 5 bases spanning the gap. There are 13 residues in the CDR3.

This clone has just a few counts. The rearrangement links TRBV25-1 to TRBJ2-1; no firm D call. The CDR3 is 13 residues long. V lost 0 bases and J lost 6, with 6 bases in between. Germline assignment: CDR1 MGHDK and CDR2 SYGVNS. The CDR3 bases are TGTGCCAGCAGTGAATATATCCCCAATGAGCAGTTCTTC. Amino acids: CASSEYIPNEQFF.

The gene calls are TRBV5-4 and TRBJ2-7; 9 bases line up with TRBD2. Germline V CDR1 and CDR2: SGHNT, YYREEE (reference sequence). Trimming cost V 4 bases and J 6 bases; bases outside gene matches: 11. The CDR3 runs 15 residues. In nucleotides, the CDR3 is TGTGCCAGCAGCGTAAAGGGACTAGCCGAGGGCGAGCAGTACTTC. Amino acids: CASSVKGLAEGEQYF. Full variable domain (missing parts from reference TRBV5-4 and TRBJ2-7): ETGVTQSPTHLIKTRGQQVTLRCSSQSGHNTVSWYQQALGQGPQFIFQYYREEENGRGNFPPRFSGLQFPNYSSELNVNALELDDSALYLCASSVKGLAEGEQYFGPGTRLTVT.